This TCR beta chain was identified during a study of cytomegalovirus exposure and HLA in healthy donors. Looking at the study overall: A later analysis reported the same platform for the roughly 120 validation repertoires and the approximately 700 first-cohort repertoires. Study-level findings and limits: Generally TCR sequences proved uncommon, though certain public TCRs appeared in numerous donors.

This clone was observed a handful of times. Antigen specificity is unknown. Assay used: immunoSEQ multiplex PCR; TCRdb lists only in-frame clones, some missing. The profile covers about 79,000 clones, with under 95% appearing a single time and approximately 3.8% taken by the ten largest. Unmatched junction bases numbered 4, after V lost 6 bases and J lost 1 base. CDR1 SQVTM and CDR2 ANQGSEA come from the germline V gene. This CDR3 is 14 amino acids long. The V and J genes are TRBV29-1 and TRBJ2-3; 10 positions match TRBD2. This clonotype was obtained from a woman aged 30 to 39 in good health and CMV-seronegative. Sequencing input: PBMCs. The CDR3: CSVAGTSGTDTQYF. In DNA, the CDR3 is TGCAGCGTGGCCGGGACTAGCGGCACAGATACGCAGTATTTT.